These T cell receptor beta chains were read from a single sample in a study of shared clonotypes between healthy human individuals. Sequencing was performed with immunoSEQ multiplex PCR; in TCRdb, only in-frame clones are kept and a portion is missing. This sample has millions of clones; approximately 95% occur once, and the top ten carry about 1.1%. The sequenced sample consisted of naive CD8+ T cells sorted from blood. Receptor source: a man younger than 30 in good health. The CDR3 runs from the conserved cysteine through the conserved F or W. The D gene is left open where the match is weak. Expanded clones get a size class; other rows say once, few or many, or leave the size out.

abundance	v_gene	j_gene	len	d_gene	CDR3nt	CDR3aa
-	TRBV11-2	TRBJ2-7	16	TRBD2	TGTGCCAGCAGCTTAGGCGGGACTAGCGCGACCTACGAGCAGTACTTC	CASSLGGTSATYEQYF
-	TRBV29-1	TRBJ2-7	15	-	TGCAGCGTCGAAGACTCTTTTCGGGGTATATACGAGCAGTACTTC	CSVEDSFRGIYEQYF
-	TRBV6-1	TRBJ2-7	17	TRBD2	TGTGCCAGCAGTGACAGTCTACTAGCGGGGTATCCCTACGAGCAGTACTTC	CASSDSLLAGYPYEQYF
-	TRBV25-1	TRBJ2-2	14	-	TGTGCCAGCAGTGCGGCTGCGAACACCGGGGAGCTGTTTTTT	CASSAAANTGELFF
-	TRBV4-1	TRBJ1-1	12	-	TGCGCCAGCAGCGGGGTGAACACTGAAGCTTTCTTT	CASSGVNTEAFF
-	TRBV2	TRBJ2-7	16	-	TGTGCCAGCAGCGATATCCCCGGCCTCGGGGTATACGAGCAGTACTTC	CASSDIPGLGVYEQYF
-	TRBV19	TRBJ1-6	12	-	TGTGCCAGTAGTCTCGATAATTCACCCCTCCACTTT	CASSLDNSPLHF
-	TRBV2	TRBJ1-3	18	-	TGTGCCAGCAGTGTGAGCATAAAGGGAACCCTCTCTGGAAACACCATATATTTT	CASSVSIKGTLSGNTIYF
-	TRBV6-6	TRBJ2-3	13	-	TGTGCCAGCAGTTACCATAGCACAGATACGCAGTATTTT	CASSYHSTDTQYF
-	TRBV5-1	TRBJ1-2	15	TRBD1	TGCGCCAGCAGCTTGGGGAGAATGGACAGGGCCCCCTCTCACTTC	CASSLGRMDRAPSHF
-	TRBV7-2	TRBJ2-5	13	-	TGTGCCAGCAGCACTCCCCTTGGCGAGACCCAGTACTTC	CASSTPLGETQYF
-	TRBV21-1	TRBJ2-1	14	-	TGTGCCAGCAGCAAAGATAACCTTGGGGATGAGCAGTTCTTC	CASSKDNLGDEQFF
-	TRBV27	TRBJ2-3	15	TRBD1	TGTGCCACCCACCAACAGGGGGCTAGTACAGATACGCAGTATTTT	CATHQQGASTDTQYF
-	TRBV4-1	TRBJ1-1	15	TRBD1	TGCGCCAGCAGCCCAAGGACAGGGGGAAGCACTGAAGCTTTCTTT	CASSPRTGGSTEAFF
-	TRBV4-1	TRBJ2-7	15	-	TGCGCCAGCAGCCAAGAAACAGAGGAGTTTCACGAGCAGTACTTC	CASSQETEEFHEQYF
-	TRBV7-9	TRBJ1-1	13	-	TGTGCCAGCAGTTTAGGGTCCACTTTGGGGGCTTTCTTT	CASSLGSTLGAFF
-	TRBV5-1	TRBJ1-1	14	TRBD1	TGCGCCAGCAGCTTGGGGGACAGGAACACTGAAGCTTTCTTT	CASSLGDRNTEAFF
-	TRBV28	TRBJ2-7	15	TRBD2	TGTGCCAGCAGCCAAGGACTAGCGGGGGCCTACGAGCAGTACTTC	CASSQGLAGAYEQYF
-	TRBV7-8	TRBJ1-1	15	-	TGTGCCAGCAGCTTAATTCCAGGTGGGAACACTGAAGCTTTCTTT	CASSLIPGGNTEAFF
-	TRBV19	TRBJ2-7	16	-	TGTGCCAGTACCCCGGGGAGCTCGATCGGTTCCTACGAGCAGTACTTC	CASTPGSSIGSYEQYF
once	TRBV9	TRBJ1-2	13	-	TGTGCCAGCAGCGTGGGAGGGAACTATGGCTACACCTTC	CASSVGGNYGYTF
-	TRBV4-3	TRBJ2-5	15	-	TGCGCCAGCAGCGCGACACAGGGGCGGGGGGAGACCCAGTACTTC	CASSATQGRGETQYF
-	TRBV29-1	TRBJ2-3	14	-	TGCAGCGTTGTCGGGGGAATGGGCACAGATACGCAGTATTTT	CSVVGGMGTDTQYF
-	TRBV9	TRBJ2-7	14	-	TGTGCCAGCAGCTCCACCAATATACATGCCGAGCAGTACTTC	CASSSTNIHAEQYF
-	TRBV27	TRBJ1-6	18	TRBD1	TGTGCCAGCAGTTTACCCCGGGACAGGGGCCGCTATAATTCACCCCTCCACTTT	CASSLPRDRGRYNSPLHF
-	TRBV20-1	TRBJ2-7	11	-	TGCAGTGCGAGACAAAGCTACGAGCAGTACTTC	CSARQSYEQYF
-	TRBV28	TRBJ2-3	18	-	TGTGCCAGCAGTTCTTCCCCTCCGGGACCCAAGTTATACGATACGCAGTATTTT	CASSSSPPGPKLYDTQYF
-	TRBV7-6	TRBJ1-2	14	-	TGTGCCTGTTCCCGGGACTCCCAATCGGGAGGCTACACCTTC	CACSRDSQSGGYTF
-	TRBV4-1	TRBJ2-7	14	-	TGCGCCAGCAGCCCGCGGGACGGCCCCTACGAGCAGTACTTC	CASSPRDGPYEQYF